This T cell receptor (beta chain) was sequenced in a study of cytomegalovirus exposure and HLA in healthy donors. Germline V lookup: CDR1 MGHRA, CDR2 YSYEKL. With 2 bases removed from V and 5 bases from J, the gap between germline ends came to 7 bases. The CDR3 is 12 amino acids. The PCR had 60 Vbeta and 13 Jbeta primers. Profiled with immunoSEQ multiplex PCR; TCRdb holds only in-frame clones, not every one. The table shows about 160,000 clones, with about three quarters occurring only once. This clonotype was sampled from a woman aged 45 to 65 in good health and CMV-seropositive. The V and J genes are TRBV4-1 and TRBJ2-7, with no clear D. Sequenced material: PBMCs. The CDR3 region has the DNA TGCGCCAGCAGCCAAAGGCGGAACGAGCAGTACTTC. This gives the protein CASSQRRNEQYF.